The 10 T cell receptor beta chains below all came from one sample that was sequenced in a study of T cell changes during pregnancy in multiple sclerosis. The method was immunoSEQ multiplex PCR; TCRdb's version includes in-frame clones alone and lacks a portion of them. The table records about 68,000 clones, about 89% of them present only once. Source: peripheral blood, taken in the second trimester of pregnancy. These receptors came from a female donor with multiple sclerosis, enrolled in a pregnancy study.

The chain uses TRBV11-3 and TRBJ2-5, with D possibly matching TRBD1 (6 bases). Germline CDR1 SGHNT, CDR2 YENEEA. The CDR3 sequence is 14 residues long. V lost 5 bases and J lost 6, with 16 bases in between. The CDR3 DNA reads TGTGCCAGCAGCCTCGGTAGGGGGAGTCAGACCCAGTACTTC. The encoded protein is CASSLGRGSQTQYF.

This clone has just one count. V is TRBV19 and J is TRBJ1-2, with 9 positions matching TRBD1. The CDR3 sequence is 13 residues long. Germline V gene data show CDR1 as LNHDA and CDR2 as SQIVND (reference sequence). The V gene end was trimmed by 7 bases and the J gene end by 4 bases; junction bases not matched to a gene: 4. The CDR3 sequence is CASNRQGVYGYTF. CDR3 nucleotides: TGTGCCAGTAACCGACAGGGGGTCTATGGCTACACCTTC. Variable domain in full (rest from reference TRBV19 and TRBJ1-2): DGGITQSPKYLFRKEGQNVTLSCEQNLNHDAMYWYRQDPGQGLRLIYYSQIVNDFQKGDIAEGYSVSREKKESFPLTVTSAQKNPTAFYLCASNRQGVYGYTFGSGTRLTVV.

Here the CDR3 reads CASSSTGLPGQPQHF. As DNA, the CDR3 is TGTGCCAGCAGTTCTACCGGGCTCCCAGGGCAGCCCCAGCATTTT. The rearrangement joins TRBV27 to TRBJ1-5; D perhaps matches TRBD1 (5 bases). This CDR3 is 15 amino acids long. Germline CDR1 MNHEY, CDR2 SMNVEV (reference sequence). Trimming stripped 4 bases from V and 7 bases from J, with 17 bases between.

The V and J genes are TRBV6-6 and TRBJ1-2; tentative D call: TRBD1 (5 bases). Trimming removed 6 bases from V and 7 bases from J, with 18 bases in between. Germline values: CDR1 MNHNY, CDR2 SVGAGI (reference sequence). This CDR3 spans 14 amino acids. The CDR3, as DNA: TGTGCCAGCAGCTCCGCAGGGTCTGTAGGTGGCTACACCTTC. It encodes CASSSAGSVGGYTF.

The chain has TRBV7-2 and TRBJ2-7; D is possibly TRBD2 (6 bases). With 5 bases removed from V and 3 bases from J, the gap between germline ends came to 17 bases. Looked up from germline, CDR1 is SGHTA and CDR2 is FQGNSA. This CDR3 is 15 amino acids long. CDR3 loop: CASSPLPGVGYEQYF. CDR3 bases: TGTGCCAGCAGCCCTCTCCCGGGGGTGGGCTACGAGCAGTACTTC.

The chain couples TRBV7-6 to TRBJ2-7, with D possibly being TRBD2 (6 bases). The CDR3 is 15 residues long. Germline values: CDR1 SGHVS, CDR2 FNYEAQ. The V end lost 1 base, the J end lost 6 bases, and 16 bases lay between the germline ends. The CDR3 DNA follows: TGTGCCAGCAGCTTAGTCGCCGGGGGTGGAGGCGAGCAGTACTTC. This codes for CASSLVAGGGGEQYF.

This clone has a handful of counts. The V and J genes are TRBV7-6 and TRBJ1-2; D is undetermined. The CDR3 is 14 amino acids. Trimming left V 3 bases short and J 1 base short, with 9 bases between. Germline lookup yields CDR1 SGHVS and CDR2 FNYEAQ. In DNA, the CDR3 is TGTGCCAGCAGCTTGGGCAGAAATAACTATGGCTACACCTTC. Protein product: CASSLGRNNYGYTF. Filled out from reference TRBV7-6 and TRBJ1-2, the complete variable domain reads GAGVSQSPRYKVTKRGQDVALRCDPISGHVSLYWYRQALGQGPEFLTYFNYEAQQDKSGLPNDRFSAERPEGSISTLTIQRTEQRDSAMYRCASSLGRNNYGYTFGSGTRLTVV.

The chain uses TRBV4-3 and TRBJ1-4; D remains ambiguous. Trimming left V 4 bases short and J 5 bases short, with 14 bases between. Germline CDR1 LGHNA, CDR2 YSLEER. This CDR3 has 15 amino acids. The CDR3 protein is CASSPYRTGNEKLFF. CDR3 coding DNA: TGCGCCAGCAGCCCGTACCGGACGGGGAATGAAAAACTGTTTTTT.

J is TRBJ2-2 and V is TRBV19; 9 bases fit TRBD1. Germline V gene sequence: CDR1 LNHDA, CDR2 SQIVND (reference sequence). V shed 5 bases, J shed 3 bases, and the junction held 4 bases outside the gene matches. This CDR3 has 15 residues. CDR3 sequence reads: CASSPGQGDTGELFF. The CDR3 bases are TGTGCCAGTAGTCCGGGACAGGGAGACACCGGGGAGCTGTTTTTT. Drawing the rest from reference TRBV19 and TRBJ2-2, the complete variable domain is DGGITQSPKYLFRKEGQNVTLSCEQNLNHDAMYWYRQDPGQGLRLIYYSQIVNDFQKGDIAEGYSVSREKKESFPLTVTSAQKNPTAFYLCASSPGQGDTGELFFGEGSRLTVL.

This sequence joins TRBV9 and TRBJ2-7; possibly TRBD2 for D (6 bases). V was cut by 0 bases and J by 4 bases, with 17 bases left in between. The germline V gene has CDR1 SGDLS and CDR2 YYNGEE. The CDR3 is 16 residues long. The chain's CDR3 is CASSVGSSPGVYEQYF. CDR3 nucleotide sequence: TGTGCCAGCAGCGTAGGAAGCAGTCCGGGGGTTTACGAGCAGTACTTC.